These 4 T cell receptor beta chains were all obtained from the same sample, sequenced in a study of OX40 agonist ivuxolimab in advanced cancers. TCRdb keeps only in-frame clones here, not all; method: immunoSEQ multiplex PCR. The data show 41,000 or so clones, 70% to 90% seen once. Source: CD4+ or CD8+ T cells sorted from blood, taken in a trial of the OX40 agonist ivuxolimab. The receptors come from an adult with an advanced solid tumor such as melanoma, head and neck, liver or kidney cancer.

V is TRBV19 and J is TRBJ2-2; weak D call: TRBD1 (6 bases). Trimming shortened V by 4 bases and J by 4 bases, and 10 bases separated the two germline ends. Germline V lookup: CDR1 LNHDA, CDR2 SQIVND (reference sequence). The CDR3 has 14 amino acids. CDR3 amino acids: CASSNTGFTGELFF. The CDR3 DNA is TGTGCCAGTAGTAATACAGGGTTCACCGGGGAGCTGTTTTTT.

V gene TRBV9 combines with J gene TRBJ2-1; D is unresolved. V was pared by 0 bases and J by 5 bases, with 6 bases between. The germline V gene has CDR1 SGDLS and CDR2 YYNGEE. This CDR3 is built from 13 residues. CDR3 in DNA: TGTGCCAGCAGCGTAGACCTGCACAATGAGCAGTTCTTC. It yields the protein CASSVDLHNEQFF.

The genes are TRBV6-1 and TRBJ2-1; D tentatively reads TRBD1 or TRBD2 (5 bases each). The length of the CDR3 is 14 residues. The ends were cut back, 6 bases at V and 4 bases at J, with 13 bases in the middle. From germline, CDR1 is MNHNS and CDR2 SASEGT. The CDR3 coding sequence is TGTGCCAGCAGATCCGGGACGGGATACAATGAGCAGTTCTTC. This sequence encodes CASRSGTGYNEQFF.

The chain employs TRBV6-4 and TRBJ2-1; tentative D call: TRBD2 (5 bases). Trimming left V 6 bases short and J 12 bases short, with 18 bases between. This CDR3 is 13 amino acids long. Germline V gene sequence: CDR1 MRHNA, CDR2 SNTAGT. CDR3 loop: CASSQSGAMGQFF. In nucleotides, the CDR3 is TGTGCCAGCAGCCAAAGCGGAGCAATGGGGCAGTTCTTC.